These 15 T cell receptor beta chains came from one sample sequenced in a study of PD-L1 blockade in urothelial cancer. Time point of the sample: pretreatment peripheral blood. Sequencing used immunoSEQ multiplex PCR; TCRdb keeps in-frame clones, though not all of them. The sample carries 50,000 or so clones, around 84% recorded once. Specimen: PBMCs, collected around atezolizumab (anti-PD-L1) treatment. These receptors originate from a man aged 60 to 75 with urothelial cancer.

This chain joins TRBV5-4 and TRBJ2-7; D gene unclear. Germline V CDR1 and CDR2: SGHNT, YYREEE (reference sequence). CDR3 length: 13 amino acids. V lost 1 base to trimming and J lost 5 bases, with 10 bases between them. CDR3 coding DNA: TGTGCCAGCAGCTTGCAGGCTGCCAACGAGCAGTACTTC. This gives the protein CASSLQAANEQYF.

About this clone: Other DNA sequences in this specimen translate into the identical CDR3. V gene TRBV7-2 combines with J gene TRBJ1-5; 10 positions match TRBD1. Germline V gene lookup returns CDR1 SGHTA and CDR2 FQGNSA. Trimming took 3 bases from V and 2 from J; bases not matched to a gene: 1. This CDR3 region has 15 residues. The CDR3 here is CASSLGTGGNQPQHF. For the CDR3, the DNA is TGTGCCAGCAGCTTGGGGACAGGGGGCAATCAGCCCCAGCATTTT.

The sample holds one count of this clone. The chain recombines TRBV7-9 with TRBJ2-1; TRBD2 aligns across 15 bases. Germline values: CDR1 SEHNR, CDR2 FQNEAQ (reference sequence). V was pared by 5 bases and J by 0 bases, with 5 bases of the junction left unmatched. This CDR3 has 18 amino acids. The chain's CDR3 is CASSPMGLAGGSYNEQFF. The CDR3 DNA is TGTGCCAGCAGCCCGATGGGACTAGCGGGAGGCTCCTACAATGAGCAGTTCTTC.

The chain carries TRBV6-6 and TRBJ1-5, with D perhaps matching TRBD1 (6 bases). TRBJ2-3 explains the end of the DNA better; the J call may be wrong. This CDR3 comprises 16 residues. CDR1 is MNHNY, CDR2 SVGAGI, per germline (reference sequence). This chain's CDR3 is CASSYSGQFSNQPQYF. The CDR3 DNA is TGTGCCAGCAGTTACTCCGGACAGTTTAGCAATCAGCCCCAGTATTTT.

The CDR3 DNA follows: TGTGCCACCCGGGACAGGAATTACAATCAGCCCCAGCATTTT. This gives the protein CATRDRNYNQPQHF. The chain links TRBV19 to TRBJ1-5; 8 bases align to TRBD1. The V segment lost 10 bases and the J segment 3 bases; nucleotides outside the gene matches: 8. The germline gives CDR1 LNHDA, CDR2 SQIVND (reference sequence). This CDR3 region has 14 residues.

The table lists this clone with a count of one. V and J are TRBV18 and TRBJ2-7; 10 nucleotides align to TRBD1. Per germline, CDR1 KGHSH and CDR2 LQKENI. The CDR3 contains 14 residues. V was pared by 4 bases and J by 3 bases, with 3 bases of the junction left unmatched. In DNA, the CDR3 is TGTGCCAGCTCACAGGGACAGGGGATCTACGAGCAGTACTTC. Protein product: CASSQGQGIYEQYF. The complete variable domain, with remaining parts taken from reference TRBV18 and TRBJ2-7, reads NAGVMQNPRHLVRRRGQEARLRCSPMKGHSHVYWYRQLPEEGLKFMVYLQKENIIDESGMPKERFSAEFPKEGPSILRIQQVVRGDSAAYFCASSQGQGIYEQYFGPGTRLTVT.

The chain couples TRBV5-6 to TRBJ2-3; 8 bases are a match to TRBD1. Unmatched junction bases numbered 10, after V lost 4 bases and J lost 6 bases. The CDR3 covers 15 residues. Germline CDR1 reads SGHDT; CDR2 reads YYEEEE. CDR3 DNA: TGTGCCAGCAGCCTTGGGACAGGCGTAGCGGATACGCAGTATTTT. This translates into CASSLGTGVADTQYF.

The chain combines TRBV6-6 with TRBJ2-1; TRBD2 agrees at 11 bases. The V and J ends lost 5 bases and 3 bases, in that order; junction bases with no gene match: 3. Germline V gene sequence: CDR1 MNHNY, CDR2 SVGAGI (reference sequence). The CDR3 runs 15 residues. The CDR3 region is CASSRTSGGYNEQFF. The CDR3 DNA sequence: TGTGCCAGCAGTCGTACTAGCGGGGGCTACAATGAGCAGTTCTTC.

The V call is TRBV27, the J call TRBJ1-3; maybe TRBD1 (5 bases). Trimming cost V 8 bases and J 2 bases, with 16 bases left between them. Germline V CDR1 and CDR2: MNHEY, SMNVEV (reference sequence). The CDR3 is 15 amino acids. In DNA form, the CDR3 reads TGTGCCAGCGCCCGGGGGGGGGACGCTGGAAACACCATATATTTT. Its protein product is CASARGGDAGNTIYF.

The chain carries TRBV27 and TRBJ1-1; D may be TRBD1 (5 bases). Between the trimmed V and J ends, which lost 5 bases and 4 bases, there was a span of 14 bases. In germline, CDR1 is MNHEY, CDR2 SMNVEV (reference sequence). The CDR3 contains 14 residues. CDR3 in DNA: TGTGCCAGCAGTGCAGGGTTGTTCATCACTGAAGCTTTCTTT. Protein product: CASSAGLFITEAFF.

The chain is built from TRBV30 and TRBJ2-5, with 8 bases matching TRBD1. The CDR3 spans 14 residues. Germline V lookup: CDR1 GTSNPN, CDR2 SVGIG (reference sequence). V lost 3 bases and J lost 4; bases outside the gene matches: 7. The CDR3 nucleotides read TGTGCCTGGAGAGGTAAAGGACAGGGAGAGACCCAGTACTTC. Translated, it gives CAWRGKGQGETQYF. The whole variable domain, filled in from reference TRBV30 and TRBJ2-5, reads SQTIHQWPATLVQPVGSPLSLECTVEGTSNPNLYWYRQAAGRGLQLLFYSVGIGQISSEVPQNLSASRPQDRQFILSSKKLLLSDSGFYLCAWRGKGQGETQYFGPGTRLLVL.

This clone appeared once. V gene TRBV4-3 combines with J gene TRBJ2-3; 12 nucleotides line up with TRBD1. The CDR3 runs to 17 residues. CDR1 LGHNA and CDR2 YSLEER come from the germline V gene. With V trimmed by 5 bases and J by 0 bases, 6 bases remained unmatched. The CDR3 region is CASSSGTGGRSTDTQYF. The CDR3 coding sequence is TGCGCCAGCAGCTCCGGGACAGGGGGCCGGAGCACAGATACGCAGTATTTT.

The chain is built from TRBV19 and TRBJ1-1, with a possible D match to TRBD1 (6 bases). CDR3 length: 14 amino acids. The V gene lost 3 bases and the J gene lost 10 bases, with 18 bases spanning the gap. CDR1 and CDR2 (germline): LNHDA, SQIVND (reference sequence). The CDR3 sequence is CASSMVGAALAAFF. CDR3 nucleotide sequence: TGTGCCAGTAGTATGGTGGGGGCCGCGCTTGCAGCTTTCTTT.

This chain joins TRBV6-5 and TRBJ1-6; TRBD1 matches 9 bases. Unmatched junction bases numbered 6, after V lost 6 bases and J lost 9 bases. CDR3 length: 14 residues. Per the germline V gene, CDR1 is MNHEY and CDR2 is SVGAGI. This CDR3 reads CASSRDRDLSPLHF. In DNA, the CDR3 is TGTGCCAGCAGCAGGGACAGGGACCTTTCACCCCTCCACTTT.

The chain links TRBV4-1 to TRBJ1-1; 12 bases agree with TRBD1. After removal of 1 base from V and 10 bases from J, the junction contained 10 bases not matched to a gene. The CDR3 sequence is 16 residues long. Germline lookup yields CDR1 MGHRA and CDR2 YSYEKL. The CDR3 DNA is TGCGCCAGCAGCCAAGTGGGACAGGGGGCAGATCGGCTAGCTTTCTTT. Translation gives CASSQVGQGADRLAFF.